These 4 T cell receptor beta chains originate from one sample sequenced in a study of T cells in Graves' hyperthyroidism and ophthalmopathy (dated by TCRdb to about 2019). Libraries were made using multiplex PCR. Sequencing took place on an Illumina HiSeq 2000. The TCR beta CDR3 regions were amplified from RNA transcripts. The TCR CDR3 was subjected to a first round of RT-PCR using the HTBI primer set and the Qiagen OneStep RT-PCR kit. The public reads were reprocessed in TCRdb via fastp at Q25 and MiXCR, keeping in-frame beta chains. All rows with the same CDR3 protein become a single entry with the most common DNA and genes. Here the sample has approximately 400,000 distinct CDR3 sequences; 15% occur a single time. Approximately 29% of the sample goes to the ten largest clones. Input material: blood. Receptors were obtained from a woman in her 30s with Graves' hyperthyroidism.

This clonotype was recorded many times. This chain joins TRBV6-1 and TRBJ1-2, with D uncertain. The germline V and J ends were trimmed by 2 bases and 8 bases, with 18 bases remaining between them. CDR3 length: 15 residues. Germline CDR1 MNHNS, CDR2 SASEGT. The CDR3 coding sequence is TGTGCCAGCAGTGAACGGAGTCAGACCTATCGAGGCTACACCTTC. Protein: CASSERSQTYRGYTF.

This chain links TRBV9 with TRBJ1-1; D unclear. Trimming took off 3 bases at V and 0 bases at J, with 24 bases between the two ends. The germline V gene has CDR1 SGDLS and CDR2 YYNGEE. The CDR3 contains 19 residues. The chain's CDR3 is CASSARSGEESALNTEAFF. The DNA for the CDR3 is TGTGCCAGCAGCGCCCGTAGTGGAGAAGAATCTGCTTTGAACACTGAAGCTTTCTTT. The full variable domain, with the rest looked up from reference TRBV9 and TRBJ1-1, is DSGVTQTPKHLITATGQRVTLRCSPRSGDLSVYWYQQSLDQGLQFLIQYYNGEERAKGNILERFSAQQFPDLHSELNLSSLELGDSALYFCASSARSGEESALNTEAFFGQGTRLTVV.

This clonotype showed up just a few times. J is TRBJ2-2 and V is TRBV20-1; 8 bases line up with TRBD2. Germline CDR1 DFQATT, CDR2 SNEGSKA (reference sequence). The V and J ends lost 3 bases and 6 bases, in that order; junction bases with no gene match: 6. The CDR3 runs to 14 residues. The CDR3 nucleotides read TGCAGTGCTAGTGGGACTAGAGCGTCCGGGGAGCTGTTTTTT. Its protein is CSASGTRASGELFF.

The rearrangement links TRBV6-5 to TRBJ2-1, with TRBD1 as a possible D gene (5 bases). Trimming removed 0 bases at V and 7 bases at J, with 16 bases between. CDR3 size: 16 residues. Germline-derived CDR1 and CDR2 are MNHEY and SVGAGI. The DNA for the CDR3 is TGTGCCAGCAGTTACTCTGGGGCCCCCCCAAAAAATGAGCAGTTCTTC. This sequence encodes CASSYSGAPPKNEQFF.